These 14 T cell receptor beta chains share one sample of origin, sequenced in a study of T cells in localized non-small cell lung cancer. The method was immunoSEQ multiplex PCR; TCRdb's version includes in-frame clones alone and lacks a portion of them. The table records roughly 27,000 clones, roughly 90% of them present only once. The sequencing here drew on peripheral blood mononuclear cells, taken before any cancer treatment. Source of these receptors: a woman aged 35-75 years with stage III lung adenocarcinoma.

The chain combines TRBV2 with TRBJ2-3; no definite D call. Germline CDR1 reads SNHLY; CDR2 reads FYNNEI. Between the trimmed V and J ends, which lost 6 bases and 2 bases, there was a span of 18 bases. This CDR3 has 16 amino acids. The CDR3 DNA sequence: TGTGCCAGCAGCTTACAGATCGGGCGGTTCACAGATACGCAGTATTTT. It codes for CASSLQIGRFTDTQYF.

This chain uses TRBV28 with TRBJ1-6; possible D gene TRBD1, 6 bases. The germline V gene encodes CDR1 MDHEN and CDR2 SYDVKM. Trimming removed 7 bases at V and 10 bases at J, with 11 bases between. CDR3 size: 12 residues. CDR3: CASTYRDSPLHF. CDR3 coding DNA: TGTGCCAGCACTTACAGGGACTCACCCCTCCACTTT.

The rearrangement uses TRBV27 and TRBJ1-1, with a possible D match to TRBD1 (6 bases). Germline CDR1 and CDR2: MNHEY and SMNVEV (reference sequence). V lost 3 bases and J lost 4, with 18 bases in between. This CDR3 spans 16 amino acids. The CDR3 DNA sequence: TGTGCCAGCAGTTTCAACCCAGGGGAGGGTGGCACTGAAGCTTTCTTT. This gives the protein CASSFNPGEGGTEAFF.

The rearrangement uses TRBV7-2 and TRBJ2-5, with TRBD2 matching over 12 bases. This CDR3 region has 14 residues. CDR1 and CDR2 (germline): SGHTA, FQGNSA. After removal of 4 bases from V and 4 bases from J, the junction contained 1 base not matched to a gene. The CDR3 DNA sequence: TGTGCCAGCAGCTCGGGACTAGCGGGAGAGACCCAGTACTTC. Translation: CASSSGLAGETQYF.

CDR3 sequence: CAWTQTYTEAFF. DNA for the CDR3: TGTGCCTGGACCCAGACCTACACTGAAGCTTTCTTT. The rearrangement uses TRBV30 and TRBJ1-1; no reliable D call. The CDR3 totals 12 residues. The V and J ends lost 4 bases and 3 bases respectively, with 9 bases between them. Germline V gene sequence: CDR1 GTSNPN, CDR2 SVGIG (reference sequence).

The V call is TRBV7-8, the J call TRBJ1-2; no clear D. V shed 4 bases and J shed 5 bases, with 11 bases lying between them. The CDR3 runs 13 residues. Germline CDR1 reads SGHVS; CDR2 reads FQNEAQ. As DNA, the CDR3 is TGTGCCAGCAGCTCTTTGACGGTATATGGCTACACCTTC. It translates to CASSSLTVYGYTF. Variable domain in full (rest from reference TRBV7-8 and TRBJ1-2): GAGVSQSPRYKVAKRGQDVALRCDPISGHVSLFWYQQALGQGPEFLTYFQNEAQLDKSGLPSDRFFAERPEGSVSTLKIQRTQQEDSAVYLCASSSLTVYGYTFGSGTRLTVV.

This rearrangement joins TRBV30 to TRBJ2-3; no firm D call. V lost 1 base, J lost 5 bases, and 1 base lay in between. Germline lookup yields CDR1 GTSNPN and CDR2 SVGIG (reference sequence). This CDR3 contains 10 residues. CDR3 nucleotide sequence: TGTGCCTGGAGTGGAGATACGCAGTATTTT. Translated, it gives CAWSGDTQYF.

This chain connects TRBV2 to TRBJ2-7; TRBD1 agrees at 10 bases. V shed 3 bases and J 3 bases; nucleotides not matched to a gene: 14. Germline V gives CDR1 SNHLY, CDR2 FYNNEI. The CDR3 consists of 18 residues. The chain's CDR3 is CASSDPRPTGGMDYEQYF. CDR3 DNA: TGTGCCAGCAGTGACCCACGCCCGACAGGGGGCATGGACTACGAGCAGTACTTC.

CDR3 protein: CASSLGTGAGEQYF. The CDR3 bases are TGTGCCAGCAGCCTCGGGACAGGGGCGGGCGAGCAGTACTTC. The chain couples TRBV11-3 to TRBJ2-7, with 10 bases fitting TRBD1. Germline V gene data show CDR1 as SGHNT and CDR2 as YENEEA. Trimming took 5 bases from V and 6 from J; bases not matched to a gene: 7. The CDR3 length is 14 residues. The full variable domain, its missing parts supplied by reference TRBV11-3 and TRBJ2-7, is EAGVVQSPRYKIIEKKQPVAFWCNPISGHNTLYWYLQNLGQGPELLIRYENEEAVDDSQLPKDRFSAERLKGVDSTLKIQPAELGDSAVYLCASSLGTGAGEQYFGPGTRLTVT.

This chain joins TRBV7-2 and TRBJ2-7; D possibly corresponds to TRBD1 (6 bases). CDR3 length equals 14 residues. Deletions cut 1 base from V and 2 bases from J, with 9 bases between. Germline V lookup: CDR1 SGHTA, CDR2 FQGNSA. The CDR3 loop reads CASSLGGGPYEQYF. The CDR3 coding sequence is TGTGCCAGCAGCTTAGGAGGGGGACCCTACGAGCAGTACTTC.

The rearrangement links TRBV7-9 to TRBJ2-2; possibly TRBD2 for D (6 bases). Germline values: CDR1 SEHNR, CDR2 FQNEAQ (reference sequence). The CDR3 spans 14 residues. V shed 6 bases and J shed 7 bases, with 15 bases lying between them. The DNA of the CDR3 is TGTGCCAGCAGACAGACTAGTTTTGGCGGGGAGCTGTTTTTT. This sequence encodes CASRQTSFGGELFF.

The genes are TRBV2 and TRBJ2-7; perhaps TRBD2 as D (6 bases). The germline V gene encodes CDR1 SNHLY and CDR2 FYNNEI. V shed 8 bases and J shed 1 base, with 9 bases lying between them. This CDR3 contains 12 residues. The DNA for the CDR3 is TGTGCCAGCGGCGGGGATTCCTACGAGCAGTACTTC. Its protein product is CASGGDSYEQYF.

This chain connects TRBV7-9 to TRBJ1-1; unclear D gene. Germline CDR1 and CDR2: SEHNR and FQNEAQ (reference sequence). The CDR3 spans 14 residues. Trimming pared 5 bases from V and 0 bases from J, leaving 10 bases between. This chain's CDR3 is CASSMSRLNTEAFF. The DNA of the CDR3 is TGTGCCAGCAGCATGTCAAGGTTGAACACTGAAGCTTTCTTT.

V gene TRBV10-3 combines with J gene TRBJ2-2; 9 nucleotides line up with TRBD2. Germline assignment: CDR1 ENHRY and CDR2 SYGVKD. CDR3 length equals 18 residues. The ends lost 3 bases at V and 4 bases at J; junction bases unmatched: 12. The chain's CDR3 is CAISESGGGALGTGELFF. The CDR3 region has the DNA TGTGCCATCAGTGAAAGTGGCGGGGGGGCTCTAGGCACCGGGGAGCTGTTTTTT.